This is a list of T cell receptor beta chains from one sample in a study of shared clonotypes between healthy human individuals. Clones were read by immunoSEQ multiplex PCR, and TCRdb kept only the in-frame ones, dropping some. The sample consists of approximately 1.1 million clones, 75% to 80% of them appearing once. Sequencing used memory CD4+ T cells from PBMCs. Receptor source: a man aged 18 to 30 in good health. Some clones in this sample may be carry-over from other donors' samples. CDR3s include the opening cysteine and the closing phenylalanine or tryptophan. D genes are given only for firm matches. Not all rows give a size; the values are once, few, many and, for expanded clones, a class.

d_gene | j_gene | v_gene | len | abundance | CDR3nt | CDR3aa
. | TRBJ2-7 | TRBV7-2 | 13 | few | TGTGCCAGCACGCGCGCTAATCCCTACGAGCAGTACTTC | CASTRANPYEQYF
. | TRBJ2-2 | TRBV5-1 | 14 | . | TGCGCCAGCAGGAAGGACAGTTACACCGGGGAGCTGTTTTTT | CASRKDSYTGELFF
. | TRBJ1-2 | TRBV5-1 | 14 | . | TGCGCCAGCAGTCCGGCCCAGTCTGGAACTGGCTACACCTTC | CASSPAQSGTGYTF
TRBD2 | TRBJ2-5 | TRBV9 | 14 | . | TGTGCCAGCAGCGCCGCGGGGGTTCAAGAGACCCAGTACTTC | CASSAAGVQETQYF
. | TRBJ2-7 | TRBV6-5 | 15 | . | TGTGCCAGCAGTTTCTCGGGTACTGGAACGGGCGAGCAGTACTTC | CASSFSGTGTGEQYF
TRBD2 | TRBJ2-7 | TRBV7-6 | 14 | . | TGTGCCAGCAGCCTCGCTCCGGGACTAACTCATCAGTACTTC | CASSLAPGLTHQYF
TRBD1 | TRBJ2-5 | TRBV29-1 | 14 | few | TGCAGCGTTGAGAGCTGGACAGGGGAAGAGACCCAGTACTTC | CSVESWTGEETQYF
. | TRBJ2-3 | TRBV7-3 | 15 | few | TGTGCCAGCAGCCTTCGGGAGTCTTTTACAGATACGCAGTATTTT | CASSLRESFTDTQYF
. | TRBJ1-4 | TRBV2 | 14 | . | TGTGCCAGCAGGGAGAACCCAACTAATGAAAAACTGTTTTTT | CASRENPTNEKLFF
TRBD1 | TRBJ1-1 | TRBV5-1 | 16 | . | TGCGCCAGCAGCCCAAGTCTAGGGGGCTATGGCACTGAAGCTTTCTTT | CASSPSLGGYGTEAFF
. | TRBJ2-7 | TRBV29-1 | 14 | . | TGCAGCGTGGGGGCTGGGCGGGAACCCTACGAGCAGTACTTC | CSVGAGREPYEQYF
. | TRBJ2-3 | TRBV7-3 | 16 | few | TGTGCCAGCAGCCGTTCGGGTGTGGTTCCGGCCCAGACGCAGTATTTT | CASSRSGVVPAQTQYF
TRBD2 | TRBJ2-7 | TRBV11-2 | 16 | . | TGTGCCAGCAGCCTTTACCCTGCAGCGGGAGGGTCTGAGCAGTACTTC | CASSLYPAAGGSEQYF
. | TRBJ2-5 | TRBV27 | 14 | few | TGTGCCAGCAGTTTAACGGGTAACCAAGAGACCCAGTACTTC | CASSLTGNQETQYF
TRBD2 | TRBJ2-7 | TRBV29-1 | 18 | . | TGCAGCGTTGAAATACCCCTAGCGGGGATAGATTCCTCCTACGAGCAGTACTTC | CSVEIPLAGIDSSYEQYF
TRBD1 | TRBJ2-1 | TRBV5-1 | 13 | once | TGCGCCAGCAGCTTGGTATCAGGGGGTGAGCAGTTCTTC | CASSLVSGGEQFF
TRBD1 | TRBJ1-1 | TRBV5-1 | 15 | few | TGCGCCAGCAGCTTGACAGGGGGCTTTCACACTGAAGCTTTCTTT | CASSLTGGFHTEAFF
. | TRBJ1-3 | TRBV10-3 | 14 | . | TGTGCCACCACTTCACAGGTCTCTGGAAACACCATATATTTT | CATTSQVSGNTIYF
. | TRBJ2-3 | TRBV2 | 16 | . | TGTGCCAGCAGTGAATTGGGGGCGGGGTCCACAGATACGCAGTATTTT | CASSELGAGSTDTQYF
. | TRBJ2-5 | TRBV5-1 | 15 | . | TGCGCCAGCAGCCCCGGACAGGGAGGGGAAAAGACCCAGTACTTC | CASSPGQGGEKTQYF
. | TRBJ2-7 | TRBV6-5 | 13 | once | TGTGCCAGCCACGGACGTTTCTCCTACGAGCAGTACTTC | CASHGRFSYEQYF
TRBD2 | TRBJ2-2 | TRBV4-1 | 20 | . | TGCGCCAGCAGCCAAGGCCGGTTGCGGGAGGGCGGTTTTAGCACCGGGGAGCTGTTTTTT | CASSQGRLREGGFSTGELFF
TRBD2 | TRBJ2-3 | TRBV28 | 16 | . | TGTGCCAGCAGGATTAGCGGGAAAAGGGGGATGTATACGCAGTATTTT | CASRISGKRGMYTQYF
TRBD2 | TRBJ2-7 | TRBV5-4 | 14 | . | TGTGCCAGCAGCCCGCCGGGACTAGCTACCGAGCAGTACTTC | CASSPPGLATEQYF
TRBD1 | TRBJ2-2 | TRBV19 | 15 | . | TGTGCCAGTAGTATAGGACAGGGGCCTAACGGGGAGCTGTTTTTT | CASSIGQGPNGELFF
. | TRBJ2-5 | TRBV21-1 | 16 | . | TGTGCCAGCAGCAGGGGACTAGCGGGGTGGGAGGAGACCCAGTACTTC | CASSRGLAGWEETQYF
TRBD2 | TRBJ2-1 | TRBV4-2 | 18 | few | TGTGCCAGCAGCCAAGACGGTGGGTCGCGGGAGTCCTACAATGAGCAGTTCTTC | CASSQDGGSRESYNEQFF
. | TRBJ1-2 | TRBV5-6 | 15 | once | TGTGCCAGCAGCGGGTACTGGCAGAGTAACTATGGCTACACCTTC | CASSGYWQSNYGYTF
. | TRBJ1-2 | TRBV2 | 12 | . | TGTGCCAGCAGTCCGACAGACTATGGCTACACCTTC | CASSPTDYGYTF
. | TRBJ1-3 | TRBV5-1 | 16 | . | TGCGCCAGCAGACCCTCCTTAGGGGGGAACGGAAACACCATATATTTT | CASRPSLGGNGNTIYF
TRBD1 | TRBJ1-2 | TRBV7-9 | 13 | . | TGTGCCAGCAGCCAGGGACAGCTCTATGGCCACACCTTC | CASSQGQLYGHTF
. | TRBJ1-1 | TRBV28 | 14 | . | TGTGCCAGCAGAACCCCAGACAGAGCCACTGAAGCTTTCTTT | CASRTPDRATEAFF